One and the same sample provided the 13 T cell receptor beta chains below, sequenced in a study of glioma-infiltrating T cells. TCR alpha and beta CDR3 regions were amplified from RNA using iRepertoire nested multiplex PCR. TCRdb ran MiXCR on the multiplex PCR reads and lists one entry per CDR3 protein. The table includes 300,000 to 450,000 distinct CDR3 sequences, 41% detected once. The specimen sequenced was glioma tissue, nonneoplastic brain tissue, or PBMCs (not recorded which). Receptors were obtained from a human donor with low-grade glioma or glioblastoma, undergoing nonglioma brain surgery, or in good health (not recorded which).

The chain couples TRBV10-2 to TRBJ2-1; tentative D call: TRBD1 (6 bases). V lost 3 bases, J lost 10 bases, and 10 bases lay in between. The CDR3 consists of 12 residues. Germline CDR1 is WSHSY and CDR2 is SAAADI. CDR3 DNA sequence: TGCGCCAGCAGTGAAGCAGGGGTCGAGCAGTTCTTC. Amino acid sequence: CASSEAGVEQFF.

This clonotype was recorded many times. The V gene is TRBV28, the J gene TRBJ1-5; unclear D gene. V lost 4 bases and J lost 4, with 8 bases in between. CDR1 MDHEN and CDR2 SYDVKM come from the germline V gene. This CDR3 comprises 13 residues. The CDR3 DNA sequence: TGTGCCAGCAGTTCACATCCTAATCAGCCCCAGCATTTT. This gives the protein CASSSHPNQPQHF. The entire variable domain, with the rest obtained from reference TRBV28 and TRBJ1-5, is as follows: DVKVTQSSRYLVKRTGEKVFLECVQDMDHENMFWYRQDPGLGLRLIYFSYDVKMKEKGDIPEGYSVSREKKERFSLILESASTNQTSMYLCASSSHPNQPQHFGDGTRLSIL.

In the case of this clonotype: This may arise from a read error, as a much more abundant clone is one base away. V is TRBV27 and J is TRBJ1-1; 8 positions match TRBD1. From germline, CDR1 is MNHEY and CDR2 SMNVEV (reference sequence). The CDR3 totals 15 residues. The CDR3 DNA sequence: TGTGCCAGCAGTTTCTGGCAGGGGGCGAACACTGAAGCTCTCTTT. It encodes CASSFWQGANTEALF.

The CDR3 sequence: CASSLNGRGSGNTIYF. CDR3 in DNA: TGTGCCAGCAGCTTAAACGGCAGGGGATCTGGAAACACCATATATTTT. The chain joins TRBV3-1 to TRBJ1-3, with D perhaps matching TRBD1 (6 bases). CDR3 size: 16 residues. CDR1 and CDR2 from the germline V gene are LGHDT and YNNKEL (reference sequence). V was cut by 5 bases and J by 1 base, with 15 bases left in between.

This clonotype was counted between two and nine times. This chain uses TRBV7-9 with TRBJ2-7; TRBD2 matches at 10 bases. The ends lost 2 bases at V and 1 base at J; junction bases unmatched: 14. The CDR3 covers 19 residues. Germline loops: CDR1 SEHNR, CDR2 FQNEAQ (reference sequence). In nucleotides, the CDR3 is TGTGCCAGCAGCTTATCGAAAGTGGAGCGGGAGGGCCGATCCTACGAGCAGTACTTC. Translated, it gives CASSLSKVEREGRSYEQYF.

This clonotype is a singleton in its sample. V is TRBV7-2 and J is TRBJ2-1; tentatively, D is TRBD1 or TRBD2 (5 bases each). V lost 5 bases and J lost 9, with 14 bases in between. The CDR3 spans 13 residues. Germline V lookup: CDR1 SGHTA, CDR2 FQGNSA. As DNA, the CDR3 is TGTGCCAGCAGCACGGGACGCTCGGGTGAGCAGTTCTTC. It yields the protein CASSTGRSGEQFF.

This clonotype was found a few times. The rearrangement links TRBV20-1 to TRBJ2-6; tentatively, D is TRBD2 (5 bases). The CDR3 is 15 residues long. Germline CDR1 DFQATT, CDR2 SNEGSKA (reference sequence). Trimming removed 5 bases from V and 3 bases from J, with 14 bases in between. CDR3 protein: CSAPRLGVGANVLTF. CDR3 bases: TGCAGTGCTCCAAGACTGGGAGTTGGGGCCAACGTCCTGACTTTC.

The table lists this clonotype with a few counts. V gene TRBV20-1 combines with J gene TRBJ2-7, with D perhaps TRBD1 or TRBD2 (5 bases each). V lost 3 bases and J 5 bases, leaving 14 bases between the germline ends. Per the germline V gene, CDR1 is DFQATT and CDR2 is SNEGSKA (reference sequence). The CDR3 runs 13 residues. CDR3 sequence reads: CSASGQGEDEQYF. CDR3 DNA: TGCAGTGCTAGTGGGCAGGGAGAGGACGAGCAGTACTTC.

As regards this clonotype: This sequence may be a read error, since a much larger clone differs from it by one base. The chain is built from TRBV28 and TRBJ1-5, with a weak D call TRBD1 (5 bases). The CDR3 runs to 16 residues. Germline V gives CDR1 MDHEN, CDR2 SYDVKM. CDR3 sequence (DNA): TGTACCAGCAGTTTACAGGAGTATTATAGCAATCAGCCCCAGCATTTT. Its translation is CTSSLQEYYSNQPQHF. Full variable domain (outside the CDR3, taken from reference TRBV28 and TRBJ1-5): DVKVTQSSRYLVKRTGEKVFLECVQDMDHENMFWYRQDPGLGLRLIYFSYDVKMKEKGDIPEGYSVSREKKERFSLILESASTNQTSMYLCTSSLQEYYSNQPQHFGDGTRLSIL.

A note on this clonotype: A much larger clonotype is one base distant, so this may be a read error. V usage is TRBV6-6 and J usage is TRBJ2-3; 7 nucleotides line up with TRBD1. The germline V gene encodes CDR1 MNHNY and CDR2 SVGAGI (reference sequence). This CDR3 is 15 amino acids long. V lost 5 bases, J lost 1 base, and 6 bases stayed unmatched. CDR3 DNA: TGTGCCAGCAGTCCCCGGGGACAGCGCACAGATACGCAGTATTTT. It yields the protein CASSPRGQRTDTQYF.

CDR3 amino acids: CARARVVSYEQYF. The DNA for the CDR3 is TGTGCCAGAGCCAGGGTGGTATCCTACGAGCAGTACTTC. This chain uses TRBV7-2 with TRBJ2-7; a possible D gene is TRBD1 (5 bases). The CDR3 is made up of 13 amino acids. The germline CDR1 and CDR2 sequences are SGHTA and FQGNSA. Between the trimmed V and J ends, which lost 9 bases and 1 base, there was a span of 13 bases.

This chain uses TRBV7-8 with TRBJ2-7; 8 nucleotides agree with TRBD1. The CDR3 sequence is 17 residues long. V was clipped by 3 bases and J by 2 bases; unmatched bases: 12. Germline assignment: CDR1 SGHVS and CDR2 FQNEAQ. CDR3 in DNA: TGTGCCAGCAGCTTCCCCCGGACAGGGAAAGACACCTACGAGCAGTACTTC. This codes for CASSFPRTGKDTYEQYF.

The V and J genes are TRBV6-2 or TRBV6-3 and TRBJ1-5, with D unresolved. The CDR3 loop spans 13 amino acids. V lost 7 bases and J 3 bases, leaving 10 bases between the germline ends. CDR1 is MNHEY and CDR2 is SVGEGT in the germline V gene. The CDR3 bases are TGTGCCAGCAAGCCGCGGACCAATCAGCCCCAGCATTTT. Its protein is CASKPRTNQPQHF.